The present T cell receptor (beta chain) was sequenced within a study of metastatic and nonmetastatic thyroid tumors. Regarding the study as a whole: A significant increase in TCR beta diversity was reportedly seen in malignant thyroid tumors relative to benign nodules, in blood and tumor.

This clone was seen repeatedly, ten times or more. What it binds is unknown. TCRdb re-clonotyped the PCR reads via MiXCR. Of roughly 20,000 clones in the sample, less than 20% were seen once. Until they underwent thyroid surgery, no patient had received any treatment. V was pared by 0 bases and J by 1 base, with 10 bases of the junction left unmatched. Germline loops: CDR1 DFQATT, CDR2 SNEGSKA (reference sequence). The CDR3 loop spans 17 amino acids. Sequenced sample: adjacent normal tissue. This TCR was sampled from a male donor with papillary thyroid cancer or a benign thyroid nodule (not recorded which). Some clones in this sample may be carry-over from other donors' samples. The V gene is TRBV20-1, the J gene TRBJ2-7; TRBD2 aligns across 9 bases. The CDR3 sequence: CSARDTSGRSESYEQYV. The CDR3 DNA reads TGCAGTGCTAGAGATACGAGCGGGAGGTCGGAATCCTACGAGCAGTACGTC.